This T cell receptor (beta chain) emerged from a study of cytomegalovirus exposure and HLA in healthy donors. Primers included in the PCR were 60 Vbeta and 13 Jbeta primers. Produced via immunoSEQ multiplex PCR; TCRdb's table is partial and in-frame only. Here the sample spans about 95,000 clones, around three quarters being singletons. As to this clone: Germline and junction disagree at one end, which may indicate a read error.

Germline V gene lookup returns CDR1 SGHKS and CDR2 YYEKEE (reference sequence). This CDR3 has 12 amino acids. The receptor was derived from a woman aged 45-60 years in good health and CMV-seropositive. The chain combines TRBV5-5 with TRBJ2-7; 7 positions agree with TRBD2. The sequencing sample was made of PBMCs. The CDR3: CASSLDSLRGDF. CDR3 coding DNA: TGTGCCAGCAGCTTGGATTCCCTCCGGGGGGACTTC. The full variable domain, completed using reference TRBV5-5 and TRBJ2-7, is DAGVTQSPTHLIKTRGQQVTLRCSPISGHKSVSWYQQVLGQGPQFIFQYYEKEERGRGNFPDRFSARQFPNYSSELNVNALLLGDSALYLCASSLDSLRGDFGPGTRLTVT.